This is a list of T cell receptor beta chains from one sample in a study of T cell responses to AZD1222 COVID-19 vaccine. Some clones are missing from TCRdb's copy, which holds only in-frame ones; the method was immunoSEQ multiplex PCR. The sample carries about 150,000 clones, 90% recorded once. The sequences come from peripheral blood, collected on day 0 of AZD1222 vaccination. The receptor set was obtained from an adult in good health. CDR3s leave out the opening cysteine and the closing phenylalanine or tryptophan. Size values are once, few and many counts, or a class for expanded clones, and some rows have none.

TRBJ2-5,TRBV7-9,-,ASSLDFSQETQY
TRBJ2-3,TRBV12-5,-,ASGPSGGRIPDTQY
TRBJ2-7,TRBV19,once,ASSIGTSGRAYEQY
TRBJ2-2,TRBV11-2,-,ASSLERTASNTGELF
TRBJ1-5,TRBV28,-,ASSRAVPEPQH
TRBJ2-3,TRBV28,-,ASRRENLDTQY
TRBJ2-1,TRBV28,-,ASSPTPTSGRGF
TRBJ2-7,TRBV4-2,few,ASSQGTSDEQY
TRBJ1-1,TRBV15,-,ATSSLNTEAF
TRBJ2-7,TRBV30,-,AWSRTSGHYEQY
TRBJ1-1,TRBV9,-,ASSVEPDSDTEAF
TRBJ1-4,TRBV18,-,ASSPPDRDFATNEKLF
TRBJ1-1,TRBV7-9,-,ASSPRGGDRGWTEAF
TRBJ2-2,TRBV3-1/TRBV3-2,-,ASSQRQATNAGELF
TRBJ2-7,TRBV4-1,-,ASSQAGGYNYEQY
TRBJ1-3,TRBV6-5,-,ASSPGQGAADTIY
TRBJ2-1,TRBV7-3,-,ASSSGGWNEQF
TRBJ1-2,TRBV29-1,-,SVGEGRYGYT
TRBJ1-2,TRBV19,-,ASSTGFGGYT
TRBJ2-1,TRBV28,-,ASSLNRVNEQF
TRBJ2-3,TRBV6-4,-,ASSDSISGRSGSTDTQY
TRBJ1-5,TRBV6-6,-,ASSRQPGRMNQPQH
TRBJ2-2,TRBV24-1,-,ATSSGRETGELF
TRBJ1-1,TRBV28,-,ASSLPRTGVPDTEAF
TRBJ2-7,TRBV6-2/TRBV6-3,-,ASSPVAGAGEQY
TRBJ2-7,TRBV2,-,ASRYYGTRIYEQY
TRBJ2-3,TRBV4-3,-,ASSQVGTDTQY
TRBJ2-1,TRBV27,-,ASSLTGTRYNEQF
TRBJ1-5,TRBV28,-,ASSSDKYSNQPQH
TRBJ2-7,TRBV21-1,-,ASSKAGLAGRDEQY
TRBJ1-4,TRBV9,-,ASSVEGQNEKLF
TRBJ1-4,TRBV28,once,ASSKTGTSNEKLF